This T cell receptor (beta chain) was recovered during a study of blood T cell repertoires in COVID-19. Study background: The cDNA or gDNA used as material had been derived from T cells, B-cell-depleted T cells, or PBMCs.

The germline V gene encodes CDR1 MNHEY and CDR2 SVGAGI. After removal of 0 bases from V and 4 bases from J, the junction contained 4 bases not matched to a gene. There are 15 residues in the CDR3. Sequencing used immunoSEQ multiplex PCR; TCRdb keeps in-frame clones, though not all of them. The sample has 300,000 to 400,000 clones; about nine tenths are singletons. The V call is TRBV6-5, the J call TRBJ1-2; 8 bases are a match to TRBD1. The receptor comes from a man aged 45-65 years with active or convalescent COVID-19. Sequenced: peripheral blood. The CDR3 region is CASSYSPGQAYGYTF. CDR3 sequence (DNA): TGTGCCAGCAGTTACTCACCGGGACAGGCCTATGGCTACACCTTC.